A selection of T cell receptor beta chains follows, all from one sample in a study of blood T cells in healthy people across ages. TCRdb reprocessed the 5' RACE reads with MiXCR, giving one entry per CDR3 protein. The data hold roughly 1,500,000 distinct CDR3 sequences, with 30% to 35% observed a single time. Specimen: blood. The receptors shown here come from a woman in her 30s in good health. CDR3s include the opening cysteine and the closing phenylalanine or tryptophan. D genes are given only for firm matches. Where a row states a size, it is once, few, many or the class of an expanded clone; other rows omit it.

D gene | J gene | V gene | clone size | CDR3 DNA | CDR3 protein
. | TRBJ2-7 | TRBV7-9 | few | TGTGCCAGCAGCTTTTTCACGATTCCCTACGAGCAGTACTTC | CASSFFTIPYEQYF
. | TRBJ2-5 | TRBV10-3 | few | TGTGCCATCAGAGAACAGGGTAAAGAGACCCAGTACTTC | CAIREQGKETQYF
TRBD2 | TRBJ2-1 | TRBV12-5 | few | TGTGCTAGTGGTTACTCTAGCGGGGGAGGGGAGCAGTTCTTC | CASGYSSGGGEQFF
TRBD2 | TRBJ2-7 | TRBV6-1 | . | TGTGCCAGCAGTGTTCGGCCTAGCGGGGGGGCACCGGGGTACGAGCAGTACTTC | CASSVRPSGGAPGYEQYF
TRBD2 | TRBJ2-7 | TRBV24-1 | many | TGTGCCACCGAGGGACGGACGACTAGCCAATCTACCTACGAGCAGTACTTC | CATEGRTTSQSTYEQYF
TRBD2 | TRBJ2-1 | TRBV29-1 | many | TGCAGCGTTTGGAGCGGGAGGGACGATGAGCAGTTCTTC | CSVWSGRDDEQFF
. | TRBJ1-2 | TRBV5-4 | few | TGTGCCAGCAGGCCCGGGACACAGAAAGTCGGCTACACCTTC | CASRPGTQKVGYTF
. | TRBJ1-2 | TRBV28 | few | TGTGCCAGCAGAATAATCAGCGGCTATGGCTACACCTTC | CASRIISGYGYTF
. | TRBJ1-1 | TRBV3-1 | . | TGTGCCAGCAGCCCCAGGTACAGGAACACTGAAGCTTTCTTT | CASSPRYRNTEAFF
. | TRBJ1-1 | TRBV27 | once | TGTGCCAGCAGCTTCAAACGAGCAATCACTGAAGCTTTCTTT | CASSFKRAITEAFF
. | TRBJ2-5 | TRBV20-1 | . | TGCAGTGCTAGAGCTCAGGGGAATCAAGAGACCCAGTACTTC | CSARAQGNQETQYF
. | TRBJ1-2 | TRBV28 | . | TGTGCCAGCAGTTTAGGGGAGGGGTTGAACTATGGCTACACCTTC | CASSLGEGLNYGYTF
. | TRBJ2-5 | TRBV20-1 | . | TGCAGTGCTAGGAAGCAGGTCTACGAGCGGTACTTC | CSARKQVYERYF
. | TRBJ2-7 | TRBV6-1 | . | TGTGCCAGCAGTGAAAAAAACTCCTACGAGCAGTACTTC | CASSEKNSYEQYF